This is a list of T cell receptor beta chains from one sample in a study of cytomegalovirus exposure and HLA in healthy donors. TCRdb's copy holds only in-frame clones and misses some; the assay was immunoSEQ multiplex PCR. The sample has approximately 110,000 clones, about 81% seen once. Sequences were obtained from PBMCs. The receptors come from a woman aged 25-40 years in good health and CMV-seronegative. Both conserved end residues are part of each CDR3. The D gene is left open where the match is weak. For some rows the clone size is stated as once, few or many, or as a class when expanded; others skip it.

J: TRBJ2-1; size: once; D: TRBD2; V: TRBV7-8; DNA: TGTGCCAGCAGCCTCGTTTCCCTAGCGGGTAGCTCCTACAATGAGCAGTTCTTC; CDR3: CASSLVSLAGSSYNEQFF
J: TRBJ1-2; size: .; D: .; V: TRBV6-5; DNA: TGTGCCAGCAGTGAAATCACGGGGAACTATGGCTACACCTTC; CDR3: CASSEITGNYGYTF
J: TRBJ2-7; size: .; D: .; V: TRBV27; DNA: TGTGCCAGCAGTCCTGGGACAACCTCATACGAGCAGTACTTC; CDR3: CASSPGTTSYEQYF
J: TRBJ2-5; size: .; D: .; V: TRBV7-2; DNA: TGTGCCAGCAGCAACACCCAGGCGTCAGAGACCCAGTACTTC; CDR3: CASSNTQASETQYF
J: TRBJ1-1; size: .; D: .; V: TRBV10-2; DNA: TGCGCCAGCGGAAGCTTGGAGTCCCGGGGAAGCACTGAAGCTTTCTTT; CDR3: CASGSLESRGSTEAFF
J: TRBJ1-2; size: few; D: TRBD1; V: TRBV5-6; DNA: TGTGCCAGCAGCTTACAGGGGTATGGCTACACCTTC; CDR3: CASSLQGYGYTF
J: TRBJ2-7; size: .; D: TRBD2; V: TRBV18; DNA: TGTGCCAGCTCACCATCCAGGGTCTCGGCTAGCGGGGTTTACGAGCAGTACTTC; CDR3: CASSPSRVSASGVYEQYF
J: TRBJ2-2; size: few; D: TRBD1; V: TRBV10-3; DNA: TGTGCCATCAGTGAGTTTGGACAGGGAACCGGGGAGCTGTTTTTT; CDR3: CAISEFGQGTGELFF
J: TRBJ2-7; size: .; D: TRBD2; V: TRBV10-1; DNA: TGCGCCAGCTCGGAGCGGGGGGACGGGCAGTACTTC; CDR3: CASSERGDGQYF
J: TRBJ2-1; size: once; D: TRBD2; V: TRBV15; DNA: TGTGCCACCAGACCGTCGACCGGGACTAGCTCCCACAATGAGCAGTTCTTC; CDR3: CATRPSTGTSSHNEQFF
J: TRBJ2-3; size: .; D: .; V: TRBV9; DNA: TGTGCCAGCAGCGTAGGTGGCGGGAGCACAGATACGCAGTATTTT; CDR3: CASSVGGGSTDTQYF
J: TRBJ1-1; size: .; D: TRBD1; V: TRBV7-2; DNA: TGTGCCAGCAGCTTTGGACAGGGGGGTACTGAAGCTTTCTTT; CDR3: CASSFGQGGTEAFF
J: TRBJ1-2; size: .; D: .; V: TRBV19; DNA: TGTGCCAGTAGTATGCCCGGTGGCTACACCTTC; CDR3: CASSMPGGYTF
J: TRBJ2-5; size: .; D: TRBD2; V: TRBV7-6; DNA: TGTGCCAGCACCCTTAATCCGCTAGCGGGAGAAGAGACCCAGTACTTC; CDR3: CASTLNPLAGEETQYF